The 2 T cell receptor beta chains given below trace back to one sample, sequenced in a study of response to subunit inactivated influenza vaccine. In TCRdb, the RT-PCR reads were re-called with MiXCR into one record per CDR3 protein. Among roughly 290,000 distinct CDR3 sequences listed, just over 20% were seen once. Sequences were derived from PBMCs from blood, sampled around 22 months after vaccination. Source of these receptors: a man aged 50-75 years who received an inactivated influenza vaccine.

V and J are TRBV10-3 and TRBJ1-5; 11 bases are shared with TRBD1. Germline V gene sequence: CDR1 ENHRY, CDR2 SYGVKD. The V and J ends lost 0 bases and 2 bases, in that order; junction bases with no gene match: 3. The CDR3 totals 17 residues. DNA of the CDR3: TGTGCCATCAGTGAGTCGCCGGGACAGGGGGGCAATCAGCCCCAGCATTTT. This codes for CAISESPGQGGNQPQHF.

The chain recombines TRBV11-2 with TRBJ1-3, with D uncertain. V was trimmed by 1 base and J by 0 bases, leaving 10 bases between them. Looked up from germline, CDR1 is SGHAT and CDR2 is FQNNGV. The CDR3 has 16 amino acids. This CDR3 is CASSLGRQSSGNTIYF. The CDR3 DNA follows: TGTGCCAGCAGCTTAGGGAGGCAGAGCTCTGGAAACACCATATATTTT. The variable domain in full, with the rest retrieved from reference TRBV11-2 and TRBJ1-3, is EAGVAQSPRYKIIEKRQSVAFWCNPISGHATLYWYQQILGQGPKLLIQFQNNGVVDDSQLPKDRFSAERLKGVDSTLKIQPAKLEDSAVYLCASSLGRQSSGNTIYFGEGSWLTVV.